This T cell receptor beta chain was identified in a study of T cell repertoires in cytomegalovirus infection. TCRdb fed the reads into MiXCR, producing one record per CDR3 protein. Found here are under 850,000 distinct CDR3 sequences, about 30% of them singletons; the top ten hold about 20%. There are 15 residues in the CDR3. Germline assignment: CDR1 SGHTA and CDR2 FQGNSA. The ends were cut back, 6 bases at V and 3 bases at J, with 15 bases in the middle. For this clonotype: Its antigen remains unknown. A read error may explain this, as a much larger clone is one base away.

The sequence derives from a human donor in good health (CMV status not recorded). Some clones in this sample may be carry-over from other donors' samples. Material: cultured PBMCs, obtained from culture after CMV antigen stimulation. The chain combines TRBV7-2 with TRBJ1-5, with D possibly being TRBD1 (6 bases). The CDR3 here is CASREQGGDNQPQHF. The DNA for the CDR3 is TGTGCCAGCAGAGAACAGGGAGGCGACAATCAGCCCCAGCATTTT.